The T cell receptor (beta chain) under discussion was sequenced for a study of control samples from healthy donors and cancer patients. The CDR3 covers 13 residues. Trimming took off 3 bases at V and 10 bases at J, with 12 bases between the two ends. From germline, CDR1 is MNHNS and CDR2 SASEGT. Data came from immunoSEQ multiplex PCR; TCRdb stores just in-frame clones and leaves some out. The sample yields 150,000 or so clones, roughly 93% seen once. The gene calls are TRBV6-1 and TRBJ1-4; D call uncertain. The receptor was derived from a man between 18 and 29 years old in good health. Sample: blood. CDR3 sequence: CASSEVGWGKLFF. The CDR3, as DNA: TGTGCCAGCAGTGAGGTTGGCTGGGGAAAACTGTTTTTT.